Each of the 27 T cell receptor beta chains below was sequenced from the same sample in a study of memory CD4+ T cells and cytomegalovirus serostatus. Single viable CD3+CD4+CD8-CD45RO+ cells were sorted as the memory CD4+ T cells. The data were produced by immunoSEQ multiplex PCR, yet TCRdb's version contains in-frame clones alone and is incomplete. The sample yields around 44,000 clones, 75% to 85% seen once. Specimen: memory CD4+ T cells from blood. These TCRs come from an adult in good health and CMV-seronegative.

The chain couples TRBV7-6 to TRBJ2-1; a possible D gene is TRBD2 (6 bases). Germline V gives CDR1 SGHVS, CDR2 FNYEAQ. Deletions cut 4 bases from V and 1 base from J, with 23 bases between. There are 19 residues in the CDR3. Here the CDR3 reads CASSSLLLRLERSYNEQFF. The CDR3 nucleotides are TGTGCCAGCAGCTCCCTCCTTTTAAGACTAGAAAGGTCCTACAATGAGCAGTTCTTC.

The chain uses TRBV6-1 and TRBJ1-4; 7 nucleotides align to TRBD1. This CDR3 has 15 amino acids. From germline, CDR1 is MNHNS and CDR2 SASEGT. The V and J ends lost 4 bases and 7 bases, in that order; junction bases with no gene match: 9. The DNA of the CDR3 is TGTGCCAGCAGTGCGTCGGGGACAGAAAGTGAAAAACTGTTTTTT. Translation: CASSASGTESEKLFF.

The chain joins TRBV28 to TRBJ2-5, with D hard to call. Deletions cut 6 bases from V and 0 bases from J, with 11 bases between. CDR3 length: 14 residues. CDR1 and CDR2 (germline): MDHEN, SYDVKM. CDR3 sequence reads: CASSRRSYQETQYF. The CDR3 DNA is TGTGCCAGCAGCCGACGGTCCTACCAAGAGACCCAGTACTTC.

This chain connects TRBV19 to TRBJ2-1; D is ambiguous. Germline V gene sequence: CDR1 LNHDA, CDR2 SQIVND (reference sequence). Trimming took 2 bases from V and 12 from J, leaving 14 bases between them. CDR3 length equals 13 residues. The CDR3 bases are TGTGCCAGTAGTATATCGGACGACCGTTTGCAGTTCTTC. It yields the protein CASSISDDRLQFF.

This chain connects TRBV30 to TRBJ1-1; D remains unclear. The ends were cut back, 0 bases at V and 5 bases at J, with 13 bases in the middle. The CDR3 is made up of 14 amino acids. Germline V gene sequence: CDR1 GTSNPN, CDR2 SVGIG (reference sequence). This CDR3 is CAWSVRRRVTEAFF. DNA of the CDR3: TGTGCCTGGAGTGTACGTCGCCGGGTAACTGAAGCTTTCTTT.

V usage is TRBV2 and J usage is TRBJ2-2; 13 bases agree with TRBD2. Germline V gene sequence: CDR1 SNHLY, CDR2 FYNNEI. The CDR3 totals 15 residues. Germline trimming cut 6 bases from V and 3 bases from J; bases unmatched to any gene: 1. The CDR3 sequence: CASRGLAGYTGELFF. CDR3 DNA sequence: TGTGCCAGCAGGGGACTAGCGGGATACACCGGGGAGCTGTTTTTT.

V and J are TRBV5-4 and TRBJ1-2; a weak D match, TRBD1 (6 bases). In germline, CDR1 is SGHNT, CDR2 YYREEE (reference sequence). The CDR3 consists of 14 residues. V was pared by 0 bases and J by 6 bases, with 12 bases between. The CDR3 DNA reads TGTGCCAGCAGCTTGGATAAAGGACAGAATGGCTACACCTTC. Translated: CASSLDKGQNGYTF.

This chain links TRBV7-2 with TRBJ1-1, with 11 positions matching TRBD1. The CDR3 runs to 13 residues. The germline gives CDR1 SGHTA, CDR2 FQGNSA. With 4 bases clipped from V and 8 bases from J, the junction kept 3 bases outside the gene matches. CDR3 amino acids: CASSSRTGGEAFF. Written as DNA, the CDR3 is TGTGCCAGCAGCTCTCGGACAGGGGGCGAAGCTTTCTTT. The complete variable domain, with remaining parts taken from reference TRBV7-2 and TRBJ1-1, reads GAGVSQSPSNKVTEKGKDVELRCDPISGHTALYWYRQSLGQGLEFLIYFQGNSAPDKSGLPSDRFSAERTGGSVSTLTIQRTQQEDSAVYLCASSSRTGGEAFFGQGTRLTVV.

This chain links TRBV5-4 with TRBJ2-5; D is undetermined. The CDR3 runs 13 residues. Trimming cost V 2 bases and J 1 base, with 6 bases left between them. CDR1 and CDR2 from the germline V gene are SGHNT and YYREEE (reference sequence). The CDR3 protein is CASSLPAQETQYF. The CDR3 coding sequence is TGTGCCAGCAGCTTACCGGCCCAAGAGACCCAGTACTTC.

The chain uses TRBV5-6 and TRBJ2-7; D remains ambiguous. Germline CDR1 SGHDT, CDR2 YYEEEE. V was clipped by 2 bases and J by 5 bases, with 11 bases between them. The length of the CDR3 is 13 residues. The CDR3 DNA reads TGTGCCAGCAGCTTCGTGGTTCGGGACGAGCAGTACTTC. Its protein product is CASSFVVRDEQYF.

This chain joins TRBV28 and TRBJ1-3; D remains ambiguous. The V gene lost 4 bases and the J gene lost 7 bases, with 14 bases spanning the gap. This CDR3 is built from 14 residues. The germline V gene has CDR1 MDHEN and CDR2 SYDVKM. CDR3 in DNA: TGTGCCAGCAGTTCCCCGAATCTCGGGAACACCATATATTTT. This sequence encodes CASSSPNLGNTIYF.

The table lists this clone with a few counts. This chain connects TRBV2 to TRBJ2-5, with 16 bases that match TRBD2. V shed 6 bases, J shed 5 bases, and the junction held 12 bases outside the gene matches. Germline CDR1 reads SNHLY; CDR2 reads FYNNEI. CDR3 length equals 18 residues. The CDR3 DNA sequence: TGTGCCAGCAGCCTATTCGGGACTAGCGGGAGGGCTACGGAGACCCAGTACTTC. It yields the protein CASSLFGTSGRATETQYF.

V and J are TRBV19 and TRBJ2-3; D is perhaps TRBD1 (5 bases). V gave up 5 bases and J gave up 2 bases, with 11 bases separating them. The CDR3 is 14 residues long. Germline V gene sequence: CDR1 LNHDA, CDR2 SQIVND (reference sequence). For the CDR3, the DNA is TGTGCCAGTAGTTTCTCGACAGTCACAGATACGCAGTATTTT. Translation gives CASSFSTVTDTQYF.

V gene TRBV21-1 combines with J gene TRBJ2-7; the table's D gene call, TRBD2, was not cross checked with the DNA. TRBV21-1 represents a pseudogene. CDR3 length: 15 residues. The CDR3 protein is CASSKGSAVGGEQYF. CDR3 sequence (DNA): TGTGCCAGCAGCAAAGGAAGTGCCGTCGGGGGCGAGCAGTACTTC.

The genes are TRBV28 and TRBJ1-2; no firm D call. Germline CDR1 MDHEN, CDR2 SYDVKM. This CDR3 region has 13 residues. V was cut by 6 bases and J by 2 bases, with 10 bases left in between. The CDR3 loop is CASRTGLNYGYTF. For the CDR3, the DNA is TGTGCCAGCAGGACGGGTTTGAACTATGGCTACACCTTC.

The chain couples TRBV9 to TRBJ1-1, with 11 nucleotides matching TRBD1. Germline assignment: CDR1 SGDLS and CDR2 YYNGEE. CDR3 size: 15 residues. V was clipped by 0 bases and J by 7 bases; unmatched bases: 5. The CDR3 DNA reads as TGTGCCAGCAGCGTAGAGGGACAGGGGGTCGGTGAAGCTTTCTTT. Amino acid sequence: CASSVEGQGVGEAFF.

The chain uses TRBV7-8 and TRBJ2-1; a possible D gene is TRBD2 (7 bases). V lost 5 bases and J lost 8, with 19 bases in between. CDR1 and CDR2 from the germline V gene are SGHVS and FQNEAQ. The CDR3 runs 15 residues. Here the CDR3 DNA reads TGTGCCAGCAGCCCTACTGAGAGGGGGGGCGATGAGCAGTTCTTC. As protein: CASSPTERGGDEQFF.

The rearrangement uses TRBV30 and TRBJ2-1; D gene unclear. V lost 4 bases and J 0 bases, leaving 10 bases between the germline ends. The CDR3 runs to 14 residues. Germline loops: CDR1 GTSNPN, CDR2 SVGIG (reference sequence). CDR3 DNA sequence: TGTGCCTGGAATGCGATTAGCTCCTACAATGAGCAGTTCTTC. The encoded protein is CAWNAISSYNEQFF. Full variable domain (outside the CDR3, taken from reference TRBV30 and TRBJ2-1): SQTIHQWPATLVQPVGSPLSLECTVEGTSNPNLYWYRQAAGRGLQLLFYSVGIGQISSEVPQNLSASRPQDRQFILSSKKLLLSDSGFYLCAWNAISSYNEQFFGPGTRLTVL.

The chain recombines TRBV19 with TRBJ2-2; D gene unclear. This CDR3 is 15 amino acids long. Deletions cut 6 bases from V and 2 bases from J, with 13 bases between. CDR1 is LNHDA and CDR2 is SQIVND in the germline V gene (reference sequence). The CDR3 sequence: CASREGAENTGELFF. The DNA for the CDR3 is TGTGCCAGTAGGGAAGGAGCTGAAAACACCGGGGAGCTGTTTTTT.

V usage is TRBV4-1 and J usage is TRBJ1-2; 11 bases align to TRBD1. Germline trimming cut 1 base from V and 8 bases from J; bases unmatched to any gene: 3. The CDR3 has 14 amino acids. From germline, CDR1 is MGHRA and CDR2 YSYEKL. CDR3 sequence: CASSQAGTGGGYTF. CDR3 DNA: TGCGCCAGCAGCCAAGCCGGGACAGGGGGAGGCTACACCTTC.

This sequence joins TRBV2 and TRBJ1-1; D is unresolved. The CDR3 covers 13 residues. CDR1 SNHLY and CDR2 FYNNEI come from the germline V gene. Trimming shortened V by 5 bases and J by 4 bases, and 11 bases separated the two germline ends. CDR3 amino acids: CASSTARGTEAFF. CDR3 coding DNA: TGTGCCAGCAGTACCGCCCGGGGCACTGAAGCTTTCTTT.

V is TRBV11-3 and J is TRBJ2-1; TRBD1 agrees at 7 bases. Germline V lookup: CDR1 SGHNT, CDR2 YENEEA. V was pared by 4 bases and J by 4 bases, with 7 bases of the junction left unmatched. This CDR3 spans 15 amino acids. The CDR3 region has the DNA TGTGCCAGCAGCTCGGGTCTGGGACAGTACAATGAGCAGTTCTTC. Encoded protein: CASSSGLGQYNEQFF.

Written as DNA, the CDR3 is TGCGCCAGCAGCGAGGACAAAGAGACCCAGTACTTC. Protein product: CASSEDKETQYF. The chain recombines TRBV5-1 with TRBJ2-5, with a tentative D call TRBD1 (5 bases). Germline lookup yields CDR1 SGHRS and CDR2 YFSETQ. Trimming stripped 4 bases from V and 3 bases from J, with 7 bases between. CDR3 length: 12 amino acids.

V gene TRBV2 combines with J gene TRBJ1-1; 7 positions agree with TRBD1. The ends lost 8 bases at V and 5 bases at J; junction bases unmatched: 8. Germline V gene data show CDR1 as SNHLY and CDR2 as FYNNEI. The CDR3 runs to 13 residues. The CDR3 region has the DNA TGTGCCAGCGCACTAGACAGGGAAACTGAAGCTTTCTTT. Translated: CASALDRETEAFF.

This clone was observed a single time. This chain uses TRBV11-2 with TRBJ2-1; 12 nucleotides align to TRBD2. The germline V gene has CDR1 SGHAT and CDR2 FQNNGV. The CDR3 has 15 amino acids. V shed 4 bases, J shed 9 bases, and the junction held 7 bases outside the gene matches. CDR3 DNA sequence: TGTGCCAGCAGCTCGAGGACTAGCGGGGCCCCTGAGCAGTTCTTC. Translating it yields CASSSRTSGAPEQFF.

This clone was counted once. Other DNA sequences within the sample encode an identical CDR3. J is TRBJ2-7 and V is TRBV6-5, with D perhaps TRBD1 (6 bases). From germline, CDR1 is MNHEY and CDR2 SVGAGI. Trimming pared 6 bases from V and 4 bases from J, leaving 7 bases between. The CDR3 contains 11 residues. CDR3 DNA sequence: TGTGCCAGCAGCACAGGGTACGAGCAGTACTTC. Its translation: CASSTGYEQYF.

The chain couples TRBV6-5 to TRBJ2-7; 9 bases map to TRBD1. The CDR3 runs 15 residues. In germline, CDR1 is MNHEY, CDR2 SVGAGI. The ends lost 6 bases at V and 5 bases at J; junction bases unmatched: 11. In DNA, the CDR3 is TGTGCCAGCAGGCCGACATGGGACAGGGTTCACGAGCAGTACTTC. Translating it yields CASRPTWDRVHEQYF.